The 27 T cell receptor beta chains given below trace back to one sample, sequenced in a study of blood T cell repertoires in COVID-19. Some clones are missing from TCRdb's copy, which holds only in-frame ones; the method was immunoSEQ multiplex PCR. This sample has roughly 290,000 clones; 75% to 90% occur once, and the top ten carry 3.5% to 5.5%. The sample was PBMCs or T cells enriched from blood (not recorded which). These receptors all come from a woman under 40 who had recovered from COVID-19.

The chain links TRBV18 to TRBJ1-1; D possibly corresponds to TRBD1 (6 bases). V dropped 3 bases and J dropped 0 bases, with 17 bases sitting between them. There are 17 residues in the CDR3. Germline loops: CDR1 KGHSH, CDR2 LQKENI. The chain's CDR3 is CASSPAETGLMNTEAFF. The CDR3 DNA is TGTGCCAGCTCACCGGCGGAGACAGGCCTTATGAACACTGAAGCTTTCTTT.

The chain joins TRBV2 to TRBJ2-5; D remains ambiguous. This CDR3 contains 13 residues. Germline CDR1 is SNHLY and CDR2 is FYNNEI. The V and J ends lost 5 bases and 2 bases respectively, with 9 bases between them. The CDR3: CASSNRRQETQYF. The CDR3 DNA follows: TGTGCCAGCAGTAACAGACGACAAGAGACCCAGTACTTC.

The V and J genes are TRBV13 and TRBJ2-3; tentative D call: TRBD2 (6 bases). The CDR3 is 15 amino acids. V lost 2 bases and J 7 bases, leaving 16 bases between the germline ends. Germline lookup yields CDR1 PRHDT and CDR2 FYEKMQ (reference sequence). The CDR3 DNA follows: TGTGCCAGCAGCTTACCTAGCGACCCCTCGAATACGCAGTATTTT. This codes for CASSLPSDPSNTQYF.

V and J are TRBV18 and TRBJ1-2; 8 nucleotides match TRBD1. Looked up from germline, CDR1 is KGHSH and CDR2 is LQKENI. The ends lost 6 bases at V and 7 bases at J; junction bases unmatched: 4. This CDR3 region has 12 residues. The CDR3 bases are TGTGCCAGCTCTCCGGACAGGGCTGGCTACACCTTC. It translates to CASSPDRAGYTF.

The V call is TRBV7-9, the J call TRBJ1-3, with 7 bases that match TRBD1. This CDR3 has 14 amino acids. V trimming: 3 bases; J trimming: 2 bases; junction bases outside the gene matches: 1. CDR1 is SEHNR and CDR2 is FQNEAQ in the germline V gene (reference sequence). The CDR3 is CASSFTGAGNTIYF. As DNA, the CDR3 is TGTGCCAGCAGCTTTACAGGGGCTGGAAACACCATATATTTT.

The chain links TRBV5-1 to TRBJ2-7, with 7 bases aligning to TRBD2. The CDR3 contains 15 residues. V trimming: 1 base; J trimming: 0 bases; junction bases outside the gene matches: 4. The germline gives CDR1 SGHRS, CDR2 YFSETQ. The CDR3 reads CASSLWGGSSYEQYF. In nucleotides, the CDR3 is TGCGCCAGCAGCTTGTGGGGGGGAAGCTCCTACGAGCAGTACTTC.

The CDR3 reads CASSFLAGTSNEQFF. The CDR3 DNA follows: TGTGCCAGCAGCTTTCTAGCGGGAACCAGCAATGAGCAGTTCTTC. The chain employs TRBV13 and TRBJ2-1; 9 nucleotides match TRBD2. Germline-derived CDR1 and CDR2 are PRHDT and FYEKMQ (reference sequence). Germline trimming cut 3 bases from V and 6 bases from J; bases unmatched to any gene: 6. The CDR3 is made up of 15 amino acids.

V gene TRBV14 combines with J gene TRBJ1-2; 8 bases agree with TRBD1. There are 13 residues in the CDR3. V shed 1 base, J shed 5 bases, and the junction held 0 bases outside the gene matches. The germline V gene has CDR1 SGHDN and CDR2 FVKESK. CDR3: CASSQGQGYGYTF. Here the CDR3 DNA reads TGTGCCAGCAGCCAAGGACAGGGGTATGGCTACACCTTC.

Concerning this clone: A much larger clone lies one base from this, so it may be a read error. The chain joins TRBV3-1 (or the pseudogene TRBV3-2) to TRBJ1-6; the D is unclear. With 1 base removed from V and 0 bases from J, the gap between germline ends came to 4 bases. Germline lookup yields CDR1 LGHDT and CDR2 YNNKEL (reference sequence). The CDR3 totals 15 residues. Written as DNA, the CDR3 is TGTGCCAGCAGCCAAGGGAGCTCCTATAATTCACCCCTCCACTTT. This gives the protein CASSQGSSYNSPLHF.

This chain uses TRBV7-2 with TRBJ1-2; no definite D call. There are 18 residues in the CDR3. Germline loops: CDR1 SGHTA, CDR2 FQGNSA. V was pared by 2 bases and J by 0 bases, with 19 bases between. CDR3 coding DNA: TGTGCCAGCAGCTTATCTTCTACCGGGATCGGAGCTAACTATGGCTACACCTTC. It encodes CASSLSSTGIGANYGYTF.

This clone was detected only a few times. The chain couples TRBV28 to TRBJ1-2; no clear D. Germline CDR1 and CDR2: MDHEN and SYDVKM. CDR3 length: 14 residues. Between the trimmed V and J ends, which lost 1 base and 4 bases, there was a span of 10 bases. The CDR3 sequence is CASSLYSQIYGYTF. CDR3 bases: TGTGCCAGCAGTTTATATAGCCAGATCTATGGCTACACCTTC.

The chain links TRBV11-2 to TRBJ1-5; tentatively, D is TRBD1 (6 bases). V lost 1 base, J lost 7 bases, and 11 bases lay in between. The germline CDR1 and CDR2 sequences are SGHAT and FQNNGV. This CDR3 region has 14 residues. For the CDR3, the DNA is TGTGCCAGCAGCTTAGGGGGGCCCGGGCAGCCCCAGCATTTT. This sequence encodes CASSLGGPGQPQHF.

This clone was seen more than once but under ten times. This chain uses TRBV6-5 with TRBJ1-2, with a tentative D call TRBD1 (5 bases). This CDR3 is built from 15 residues. The ends were cut back, 7 bases at V and 7 bases at J, with 22 bases in the middle. The germline gives CDR1 MNHEY, CDR2 SVGAGI. The DNA of the CDR3 is TGTGCCAGCACCCCCACGTGGGCAGAAAGGGGTGGCTACACCTTC. It yields the protein CASTPTWAERGGYTF.

The chain is built from TRBV27 and TRBJ2-2; 8 bases map to TRBD2. Germline assignment: CDR1 MNHEY and CDR2 SMNVEV (reference sequence). Losses at the gene ends were 7 bases for V and 5 bases for J; bases not matched to a gene: 12. The length of the CDR3 is 16 residues. CDR3 protein: CASKRVAGTGTGELFF. CDR3 nucleotide sequence: TGTGCCAGCAAGAGGGTAGCGGGAACGGGAACCGGGGAGCTGTTTTTT.

The chain couples TRBV18 to TRBJ1-6, with 9 bases matching TRBD1. The CDR3 loop spans 15 amino acids. The J segment lost 6 bases and the V segment lost 4 bases, leaving 4 bases of the junction unmatched. Germline V gene sequence: CDR1 KGHSH, CDR2 LQKENI. DNA for the CDR3: TGTGCCAGCTCACGGGGACAGGGAGGTAATTCACCCCTCCACTTT. Its translation is CASSRGQGGNSPLHF.

V is TRBV11-2 and J is TRBJ2-1; D possibly corresponds to TRBD1 (6 bases). V lost 5 bases and J 9 bases, leaving 23 bases between the germline ends. The CDR3 has 16 residues. Germline V gene lookup returns CDR1 SGHAT and CDR2 FQNNGV. CDR3 bases: TGTGCCAGCAGCGGATGGGGGCCGGAGAGGGGTGGTGAGCAGTTCTTC. It specifies CASSGWGPERGGEQFF.

The chain links TRBV27 to TRBJ1-2; 8 bases map to TRBD1. The CDR3 is 15 amino acids. V lost 6 bases, J lost 3 bases, and 9 bases stayed unmatched. Germline assignment: CDR1 MNHEY and CDR2 SMNVEV (reference sequence). CDR3 region: CASRSGTGGYYGYTF. CDR3 DNA: TGTGCCAGCAGATCCGGGACAGGAGGATACTATGGCTACACCTTC.

The chain links TRBV18 to TRBJ1-4, with no clear D. The germline V gene has CDR1 KGHSH and CDR2 LQKENI. The germline V and J ends were trimmed by 3 bases and 8 bases, with 10 bases remaining between them. The CDR3 sequence is 13 residues long. The CDR3 here is CASSPREAEKLFF. The CDR3 nucleotides are TGTGCCAGCTCACCCCGGGAGGCAGAAAAACTGTTTTTT.

The chain carries TRBV5-6 and TRBJ1-1; 9 nucleotides agree with TRBD1. Trimming removed 3 bases from V and 1 base from J; junction bases left unmatched: 7. Per germline, CDR1 SGHDT and CDR2 YYEEEE. The CDR3 is made up of 16 amino acids. The CDR3 protein is CASSSAHRGQNTEAFF. The CDR3 DNA is TGTGCCAGCAGCTCCGCGCACAGGGGGCAGAACACTGAAGCTTTCTTT.

This chain joins TRBV7-8 and TRBJ2-1; 7 positions agree with TRBD1. Germline assignment: CDR1 SGHVS and CDR2 FQNEAQ. V shed 8 bases and J 6 bases; nucleotides not matched to a gene: 10. The CDR3 extends over 14 amino acids. CDR3 nucleotides: TGTGCCAGCGGAGTACTGGGACAGATCAATGAGCAGTTCTTC. Its translation is CASGVLGQINEQFF.

This chain joins TRBV2 and TRBJ1-5, with TRBD1 identical over 9 bases. The junction had 6 bases not matched to a gene; V was cut back by 3 bases and J by 0 bases. The length of the CDR3 is 17 residues. Per germline, CDR1 SNHLY and CDR2 FYNNEI. In nucleotides, the CDR3 is TGTGCCAGCAGTGAGGGGACAGGGTGGTATAGCAATCAGCCCCAGCATTTT. It encodes CASSEGTGWYSNQPQHF.

This chain links TRBV27 with TRBJ2-7; 9 nucleotides align to TRBD1. This CDR3 is 17 amino acids long. Per the germline V gene, CDR1 is MNHEY and CDR2 is SMNVEV (reference sequence). V lost 6 bases to trimming and J lost 2 bases; unmatched junction nucleotides: 14. CDR3 in amino acids: CASSYGTGRNQAYEQYF. The CDR3 region has the DNA TGTGCCAGCAGCTATGGGACAGGGAGGAATCAGGCCTACGAGCAGTACTTC.

The gene calls are TRBV2 and TRBJ2-7; D unresolved. CDR1 and CDR2 (germline): SNHLY, FYNNEI. CDR3 length: 15 residues. The ends were cut back, 3 bases at V and 0 bases at J, with 12 bases in the middle. The chain's CDR3 is CASSDYVRSSYEQYF. CDR3 DNA: TGTGCCAGCAGTGACTACGTACGTAGCTCCTACGAGCAGTACTTC.

This clone was detected only a few times. The rearrangement links TRBV12-3 or TRBV12-4 to TRBJ1-5; no firm D call. V dropped 5 bases and J dropped 4 bases, with 9 bases sitting between them. There are 13 residues in the CDR3. The CDR3 coding sequence is TGTGCCAGCAGTATCTCGAGAAATCAGCCCCAGCATTTT. Protein: CASSISRNQPQHF.

This chain uses TRBV2 with TRBJ2-2; the match to TRBD1 covers 8 bases. The V segment lost 6 bases and the J segment 6 bases; nucleotides outside the gene matches: 9. CDR3 length equals 15 residues. CDR1 is SNHLY and CDR2 is FYNNEI in the germline V gene. The CDR3 sequence is CASSQGTGSPGELFF. DNA for the CDR3: TGTGCCAGCAGCCAAGGGACAGGTAGCCCCGGGGAGCTGTTTTTT.

V gene TRBV29-1 combines with J gene TRBJ1-2, with D perhaps TRBD1 (5 bases). Germline assignment: CDR1 SQVTM and CDR2 ANQGSEA. Between the trimmed V and J ends, which lost 2 bases and 6 bases, there was a span of 13 bases. The length of the CDR3 is 13 residues. The CDR3 nucleotides read TGCAGCGTTGAAAAGGGGATGGGCGATGGCTACACCTTC. Its translation is CSVEKGMGDGYTF.

The chain is built from TRBV7-8 and TRBJ2-1, with 10 bases matching TRBD2. CDR1 is SGHVS and CDR2 is FQNEAQ in the germline V gene. The J segment lost 8 bases and the V segment lost 1 base, leaving 2 bases of the junction unmatched. The CDR3 has 14 residues. The CDR3 is CASSLEGLADEQFF. As DNA, the CDR3 is TGTGCCAGCAGCTTAGAAGGACTAGCGGATGAGCAGTTCTTC.